This T cell receptor (beta chain) was sequenced for a study of long-term antiretroviral therapy in people with HIV. Assay version v3.0 of immunoSEQ was used, and it was run at survey level. Clones were read by immunoSEQ multiplex PCR, and TCRdb kept only the in-frame ones, dropping some. The sample has about 17,000 clones, about four fifths seen once. A note on this clone: Its antigen is still unknown.

Trimming removed 3 bases from V and 7 bases from J; junction bases left unmatched: 9. Germline CDR1 reads SNHLY; CDR2 reads FYNNEI. This CDR3 has 15 residues. General observations from the study: The repertoire was dominated at all time points by clones expanded before ART.

The rearrangement links TRBV2 to TRBJ2-5; TRBD1 agrees at 9 bases. The receptor's source is a woman aged 45 to 65 with HIV. Sequences were derived from unsorted PBMCs, sampled 2.5 years before starting antiretroviral therapy. Here the CDR3 reads CASSERTGAWGTQYF. Here the CDR3 DNA reads TGTGCCAGCAGTGAGAGGACAGGGGCCTGGGGGACCCAGTACTTC.